This TCR beta chain originates from a study of cytomegalovirus exposure and HLA in healthy donors. On the study more broadly: Both the 120 validation repertoires and the 600 to 700 first-cohort repertoires used the same platform, as reported by a later analysis.

Assay used: immunoSEQ multiplex PCR; TCRdb lists only in-frame clones, some missing. The sample contains 150,000 to 160,000 clones, about 86% of which appear only once. CDR3 size: 12 residues. Trimming took 8 bases from V and 2 from J, leaving 7 bases between them. CDR1 MNHEY and CDR2 SVGAGI come from the germline V gene. This rearrangement joins TRBV6-5 to TRBJ1-5; D remains ambiguous. The TCR sequence derives from a human donor in good health. The sample comprised PBMCs. The CDR3 DNA sequence: TGTGCCAGCGTACGAGGCAATCAGCCCCAGCATTTT. Its translation: CASVRGNQPQHF.